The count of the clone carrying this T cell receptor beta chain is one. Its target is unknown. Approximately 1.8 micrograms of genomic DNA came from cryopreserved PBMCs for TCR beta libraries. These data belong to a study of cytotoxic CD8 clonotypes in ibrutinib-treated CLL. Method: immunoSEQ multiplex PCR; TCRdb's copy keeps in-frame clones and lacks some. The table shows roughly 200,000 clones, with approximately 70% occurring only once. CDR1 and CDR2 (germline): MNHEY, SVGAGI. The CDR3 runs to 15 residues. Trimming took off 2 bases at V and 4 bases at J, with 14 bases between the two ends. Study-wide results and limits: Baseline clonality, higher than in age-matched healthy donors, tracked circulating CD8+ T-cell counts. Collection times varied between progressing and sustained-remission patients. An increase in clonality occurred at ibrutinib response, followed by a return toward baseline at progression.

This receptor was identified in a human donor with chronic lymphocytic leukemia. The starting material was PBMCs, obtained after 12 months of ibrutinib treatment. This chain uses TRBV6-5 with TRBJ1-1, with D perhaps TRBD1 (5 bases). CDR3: CASSYAAGWTTEAFF. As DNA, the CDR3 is TGTGCCAGCAGTTACGCCGCAGGGTGGACCACTGAAGCTTTCTTT.